Below are 25 T cell receptor beta chains sequenced from a single sample in a study of beta chain features in type 1 diabetes. TCRB transcripts that were expressed got sequenced, as all of the isolated RNA had been reverse transcribed. The protocol was immunoSEQ multiplex PCR, while the TCRdb copy is restricted to in-frame clones and leaves out a portion. This sample carries fewer than 25,000 clones, around 50% of them seen once, and the ten largest clones take approximately 0.46%. The specimen was stem cell memory CD4+ T cells from blood. The receptors come from a man between 18 and 35 years old in good health.

The CDR3 nucleotides are TGTGCCTGGAGTTTGGGGAGGGACACTGAAGCTTTCTTT. This translates into CAWSLGRDTEAFF. The rearrangement links TRBV30 to TRBJ1-1, with D uncertain. V was clipped by 2 bases and J by 3 bases, with 10 bases between them. The CDR3 runs 13 residues. Germline assignment: CDR1 GTSNPN and CDR2 SVGIG (reference sequence).

The V gene is TRBV28, the J gene TRBJ1-6; D gene ambiguous. This CDR3 is built from 14 residues. Between the trimmed V and J ends, which lost 7 bases and 7 bases, there was a span of 14 bases. Germline V gene sequence: CDR1 MDHEN, CDR2 SYDVKM. Written as DNA, the CDR3 is TGTGCCAGCACCCTTTCGGTGAGAAATTCACCCCTCCACTTT. Amino acids: CASTLSVRNSPLHF. Full variable domain (outside the CDR3, taken from reference TRBV28 and TRBJ1-6): DVKVTQSSRYLVKRTGEKVFLECVQDMDHENMFWYRQDPGLGLRLIYFSYDVKMKEKGDIPEGYSVSREKKERFSLILESASTNQTSMYLCASTLSVRNSPLHFGNGTRLTVT.

The chain couples TRBV5-1 to TRBJ1-5; D perhaps matches TRBD1 (5 bases). V lost 4 bases, J lost 6 bases, and 14 bases lay in between. From germline, CDR1 is SGHRS and CDR2 YFSETQ. CDR3 length: 14 residues. CDR3 coding DNA: TGCGCCAGCAGCCAGGACCGCGGGGGTCAGCCCCAGCATTTT. As protein: CASSQDRGGQPQHF.

This chain links TRBV5-4 with TRBJ2-7, with TRBD1 identical over 11 bases. Germline CDR1 and CDR2: SGHNT and YYREEE (reference sequence). The CDR3 has 15 residues. Unmatched junction bases numbered 4, after V lost 2 bases and J lost 3 bases. CDR3 residues: CASSFRDRGFYEQYF. CDR3 sequence (DNA): TGTGCCAGCAGCTTCCGGGACAGGGGGTTCTACGAGCAGTACTTC.

This clone was detected a few times. CDR3 loop: CASSYETRYNEQFF. The CDR3 bases are TGTGCCAGCAGTTATGAGACTAGGTACAATGAGCAGTTCTTC. The chain employs TRBV6-6 and TRBJ2-1, with D perhaps matching TRBD2 (6 bases). CDR3 length: 14 amino acids. The germline V and J ends were trimmed by 3 bases and 4 bases, with 10 bases remaining between them. CDR1 MNHNY and CDR2 SVGAGI come from the germline V gene (reference sequence).

This chain links TRBV7-9 with TRBJ2-7, with D maybe TRBD2 (7 bases). Trimming removed 3 bases at V and 5 bases at J, with 11 bases between. Germline V gene lookup returns CDR1 SEHNR and CDR2 FQNEAQ (reference sequence). The CDR3 runs to 13 residues. The CDR3 coding sequence is TGTGCCAGCAGCTTTTGGGGGGGCAACGAGCAGTACTTC. This encodes CASSFWGGNEQYF.

This clone was detected a few times. The chain carries TRBV27 and TRBJ2-1; maybe TRBD2 (6 bases). CDR1 and CDR2 from the germline V gene are MNHEY and SMNVEV (reference sequence). The CDR3 has 19 amino acids. Trimming cost V 5 bases and J 2 bases, with 25 bases left between them. CDR3 loop: CASSPRSGRGMVTYNEQFF. The CDR3 region has the DNA TGTGCCAGCAGTCCAAGAAGTGGTCGCGGGATGGTGACCTACAATGAGCAGTTCTTC.

The V call is TRBV9, the J call TRBJ2-1; no clear D gene. Germline-derived CDR1 and CDR2 are SGDLS and YYNGEE. The V and J ends lost 0 bases and 5 bases respectively, with 6 bases between them. This CDR3 spans 13 amino acids. The DNA of the CDR3 is TGTGCCAGCAGCGTAGTACTAAACAATGAGCAGTTCTTC. It translates to CASSVVLNNEQFF.

The CDR3 sequence: CASSVGRQQETQYF. In DNA, the CDR3 is TGTGCCAGCAGCGTAGGGAGGCAACAAGAGACCCAGTACTTC. The rearrangement joins TRBV9 to TRBJ2-5, with D perhaps matching TRBD2 (5 bases). The CDR3 spans 14 residues. From germline, CDR1 is SGDLS and CDR2 YYNGEE. The V and J ends lost 0 bases and 2 bases respectively, with 8 bases between them.

This clone came up a few times. The chain employs TRBV5-1 and TRBJ2-2, with unresolved D. The germline gives CDR1 SGHRS, CDR2 YFSETQ. The CDR3 runs 14 residues. The V end was cut by 1 base, the J end by 2 bases, with 6 bases between. CDR3 region: CASSLLGNTGELFF. CDR3 bases: TGCGCCAGCAGCTTGTTGGGCAACACCGGGGAGCTGTTTTTT.

In its sample, this clone was seen once. The CDR3, as DNA: TGTGCCAGCAGCACGTGGGACTCGGAAGAGACCCAGTACTTC. Protein product: CASSTWDSEETQYF. This rearrangement joins TRBV7-2 to TRBJ2-5; a possible D gene is TRBD2 (6 bases). CDR3 length equals 14 residues. V was trimmed by 5 bases and J by 3 bases, leaving 13 bases between them. Germline CDR1 reads SGHTA; CDR2 reads FQGNSA. Full variable domain (missing parts from reference TRBV7-2 and TRBJ2-5): GAGVSQSPSNKVTEKGKDVELRCDPISGHTALYWYRQSLGQGLEFLIYFQGNSAPDKSGLPSDRFSAERTGGSVSTLTIQRTQQEDSAVYLCASSTWDSEETQYFGPGTRLLVL.

This clone was picked up a small number of times. The CDR3 region has the DNA TGCGCCAGCAGCCAGGGACTAGCAGTTTACAATGAGCAGTTCTTC. This codes for CASSQGLAVYNEQFF. The J gene is TRBJ2-1, the V gene TRBV4-1; 9 bases map to TRBD2. V dropped 3 bases and J dropped 4; count of bases not matched to a gene: 4. Germline lookup yields CDR1 MGHRA and CDR2 YSYEKL. The CDR3 extends over 15 amino acids.

V is TRBV5-4 and J is TRBJ2-1, with 8 bases that match TRBD2. Germline CDR1 reads SGHNT; CDR2 reads YYREEE (reference sequence). The CDR3 covers 15 residues. Unmatched junction bases numbered 12, after V lost 4 bases and J lost 9 bases. CDR3 loop: CASSPGGGLPREQFF. The CDR3 DNA sequence: TGTGCCAGCAGCCCTGGCGGGGGGCTTCCCCGTGAGCAGTTCTTC.

The genes are TRBV9 and TRBJ2-7; 9 bases are a match to TRBD2. Germline V gene lookup returns CDR1 SGDLS and CDR2 YYNGEE. The trim removed 3 bases at V and 4 bases at J, leaving 17 bases unmatched. The CDR3 sequence is 18 residues long. The chain's CDR3 is CASSAGSRGRAGGYEQYF. The DNA for the CDR3 is TGTGCCAGCAGCGCGGGATCACGGGGCCGAGCGGGGGGATACGAGCAGTACTTC.

This clone was seen more than once but under ten times. The V and J genes are TRBV28 and TRBJ2-1, with 8 bases lining up with TRBD1. The CDR3 loop spans 14 amino acids. Unmatched junction bases numbered 11, after V lost 8 bases and J lost 8 bases. The germline V gene has CDR1 MDHEN and CDR2 SYDVKM. The CDR3: CASHTWAGGDEQFF. DNA of the CDR3: TGTGCCAGCCATACCTGGGCAGGGGGCGATGAGCAGTTCTTC.

The rearrangement links TRBV18 to TRBJ2-2, with TRBD1 matching over 8 bases. The CDR3 extends over 15 amino acids. From germline, CDR1 is KGHSH and CDR2 LQKENI. The V segment lost 3 bases and the J segment 2 bases; nucleotides outside the gene matches: 2. CDR3 nucleotides: TGTGCCAGCTCACCCGGGACAGGCAACACCGGGGAGCTGTTTTTT. As protein: CASSPGTGNTGELFF.

Only a few counts were recorded for this clone. The chain links TRBV7-2 to TRBJ2-7; 7 bases are a match to TRBD2. Germline V gene lookup returns CDR1 SGHTA and CDR2 FQGNSA. J gave up 0 bases and V 5 bases, and 7 bases lay outside the gene matches. There are 15 residues in the CDR3. CDR3: CASSQVAGTSYEQYF. In DNA form, the CDR3 reads TGTGCCAGCAGCCAAGTAGCGGGTACCTCCTACGAGCAGTACTTC. The whole variable domain, remainder taken from reference TRBV7-2 and TRBJ2-7, is GAGVSQSPSNKVTEKGKDVELRCDPISGHTALYWYRQSLGQGLEFLIYFQGNSAPDKSGLPSDRFSAERTGGSVSTLTIQRTQQEDSAVYLCASSQVAGTSYEQYFGPGTRLTVT.

The J gene is TRBJ2-7, the V gene TRBV19; 7 bases line up with TRBD2. CDR1 LNHDA and CDR2 SQIVND come from the germline V gene (reference sequence). Unmatched junction bases numbered 5, after V lost 6 bases and J lost 0 bases. There are 14 residues in the CDR3. In DNA, the CDR3 is TGTGCCAGTAGCCGACCGGGGGGCTCCTACGAGCAGTACTTC. Its translation is CASSRPGGSYEQYF. The full variable domain, completed using reference TRBV19 and TRBJ2-7, is DGGITQSPKYLFRKEGQNVTLSCEQNLNHDAMYWYRQDPGQGLRLIYYSQIVNDFQKGDIAEGYSVSREKKESFPLTVTSAQKNPTAFYLCASSRPGGSYEQYFGPGTRLTVT.

J is TRBJ2-7 and V is TRBV7-2; 11 bases agree with TRBD1. This CDR3 contains 14 residues. Germline V gene lookup returns CDR1 SGHTA and CDR2 FQGNSA. The V and J ends lost 7 bases and 2 bases, in that order; junction bases with no gene match: 4. The CDR3 loop is CASTVDRGPYEQYF. CDR3 DNA sequence: TGTGCCAGCACCGTGGACAGGGGGCCCTACGAGCAGTACTTC.

Here the CDR3 reads CASSRDRGLTYEQYF. The CDR3 DNA reads TGTGCCAGCAGTAGGGACAGGGGGCTGACCTACGAGCAGTACTTC. The V call is TRBV2, the J call TRBJ2-7; 12 bases fit TRBD1. Germline V gene data show CDR1 as SNHLY and CDR2 as FYNNEI. CDR3 length: 15 residues. With V trimmed by 5 bases and J by 2 bases, 4 bases remained unmatched.

A few counts support this clone. The chain couples TRBV7-2 to TRBJ2-7; 9 nucleotides match TRBD2. This CDR3 spans 16 amino acids. The J segment lost 2 bases and the V segment lost 1 base, leaving 6 bases of the junction unmatched. Germline CDR1 is SGHTA and CDR2 is FQGNSA. In DNA, the CDR3 is TGTGCCAGCAGCTTAGTTCCGGTAGCGGGGGCCTACGAGCAGTACTTC. It codes for CASSLVPVAGAYEQYF.

This clone was detected only a few times. The CDR3 region is CASSLNRDNTDTQYF. As DNA, the CDR3 is TGTGCCAGCTCCCTCAACCGGGACAACACAGATACGCAGTATTTT. The J gene is TRBJ2-3, the V gene TRBV18; perhaps TRBD1 as D (6 bases). Trimming shortened V by 6 bases and J by 2 bases, and 15 bases separated the two germline ends. There are 15 residues in the CDR3. Germline CDR1 is KGHSH and CDR2 is LQKENI.

This rearrangement joins TRBV6-1 to TRBJ2-5; TRBD1 aligns across 11 bases. The CDR3 is 16 residues long. V lost 1 base to trimming and J lost 4 bases; unmatched junction nucleotides: 5. Germline CDR1 is MNHNS and CDR2 is SASEGT. CDR3 loop: CASSEGGTGGGETQYF. The CDR3 DNA reads TGTGCCAGCAGTGAAGGGGGGACAGGGGGGGGAGAGACCCAGTACTTC.

The genes are TRBV2 and TRBJ1-1; no definite D call. The CDR3 loop spans 14 amino acids. V lost 6 bases to trimming and J lost 1 base, with 12 bases between them. Per the germline V gene, CDR1 is SNHLY and CDR2 is FYNNEI. CDR3 DNA sequence: TGTGCCAGCAGGTTAGGACTTAGGAACACTGAAGCTTTCTTT. This codes for CASRLGLRNTEAFF.

This clone was seen only a few times. The chain joins TRBV28 to TRBJ2-5, with D maybe TRBD1 (5 bases). The closer fit of TRBJ2-7 to the DNA end suggests the J call may be wrong. The CDR3 is 14 amino acids. CDR1 MDHEN and CDR2 SYDVKM come from the germline V gene. Here the CDR3 DNA reads TGTGCCAGCGCTTACCCAGGGTCTTCCTACGAGCAGTACTTC. Amino acid sequence: CASAYPGSSYEQYF.